The clone carrying this TCR beta chain has more than one count but fewer than ten. Germline loops: CDR1 SGHTA, CDR2 FQGNSA. V was clipped by 7 bases and J by 1 base, with 15 bases between them. The CDR3 runs to 15 residues. One entry per CDR3 protein, called by TCRdb with MiXCR from the RT-PCR reads. The sample has 550,000 to 750,000 distinct CDR3 sequences; approximately 15% are singletons. This clonotype was obtained from a female donor in good health, serving as a healthy control. V is TRBV7-2 and J is TRBJ2-3; no clear D. The specimen was memory CD4+ T cells from blood. CDR3 nucleotide sequence: TGTGCCAGCACCCAAGTAGGGTTCGGCACAGATACGCAGTATTTT. Translated, it gives CASTQVGFGTDTQYF. The full variable domain, completed using reference TRBV7-2 and TRBJ2-3, is GAGVSQSPSNKVTEKGKDVELRCDPISGHTALYWYRQSLGQGLEFLIYFQGNSAPDKSGLPSDRFSAERTGGSVSTLTIQRTQQEDSAVYLCASTQVGFGTDTQYFGPGTRLTVL.